This T cell receptor (beta chain) was identified in a study of blood T cell repertoires in COVID-19. The overall study: Collection of acute and convalescent COVID-19 samples took place in the United States, Italy and Spain.

Using immunoSEQ multiplex PCR, the repertoire was profiled, and TCRdb retains in-frame clones only, with some absent. The data contain some 400,000 clones, around 89% of them singletons. Trimming cost V 1 base and J 4 bases, with 8 bases left between them. The CDR3 runs 13 residues. CDR1 is SGHTA, CDR2 FQGNSA, per germline. Cohort allocation depended upon clinical history that participants reported. The sequence derives from a man younger than 45 who had recovered from COVID-19. Specimen: PBMCs or T cells enriched from blood (not recorded which). The chain is built from TRBV7-2 and TRBJ2-7; D uncertain. CDR3 nucleotides: TGTGCCAGCAGCTTAGTTCACTTTTACGAGCAGTACTTC. Its protein is CASSLVHFYEQYF.